This section outlines one T cell receptor beta chain sequence together with its context. Its antigen is unidentified. Produced via immunoSEQ multiplex PCR; TCRdb's table is partial and in-frame only. The table includes 180,000 or so clones, roughly 92% detected once. This specimen belongs to a study of T cell responses to AZD1222 COVID-19 vaccine. About the research overall: Researchers grouped second doses given at about 4 or about 12 weeks into one pool.

The V and J ends lost 3 bases and 0 bases respectively, with 9 bases between them. CDR3 size: 15 residues. Germline loops: CDR1 SNHLY, CDR2 FYNNEI. General study points: Rises in breadth and depth of Spike-specific TCRs came after two AZD1222 doses. Clonal diversity may have been underestimated in mostly white British donors.

The chain carries TRBV2 and TRBJ2-4; D gene unclear. The clonotype comes from an adult in good health. Here the sequenced sample was peripheral blood, taken on day 0 of AZD1222 vaccination. CDR3: CASSDFLLAKNIQYF. In DNA, the CDR3 is TGTGCCAGCAGTGACTTCTTGCTAGCCAAAAACATTCAGTACTTC.